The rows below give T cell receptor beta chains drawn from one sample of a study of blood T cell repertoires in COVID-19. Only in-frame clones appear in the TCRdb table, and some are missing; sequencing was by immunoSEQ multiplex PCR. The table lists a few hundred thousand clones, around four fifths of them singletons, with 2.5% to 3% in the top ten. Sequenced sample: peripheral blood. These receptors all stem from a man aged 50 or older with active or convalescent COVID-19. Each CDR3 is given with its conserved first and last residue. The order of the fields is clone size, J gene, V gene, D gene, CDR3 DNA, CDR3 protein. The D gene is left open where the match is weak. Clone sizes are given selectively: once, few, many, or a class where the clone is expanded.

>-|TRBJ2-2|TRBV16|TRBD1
TGTGCCAGCAGCCAAAGGACAGGGCACACCGGGGAGCTGTTTTTT
CASSQRTGHTGELFF
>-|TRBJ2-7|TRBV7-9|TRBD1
TGTGCCAGCAGCCTGAACCGACAGGGGGGTGACTACGAGCAGTACTTC
CASSLNRQGGDYEQYF
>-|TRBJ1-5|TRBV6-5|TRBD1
TGTGCCACTCAACAGGGGACCCAGCCCCAGCATTTT
CATQQGTQPQHF
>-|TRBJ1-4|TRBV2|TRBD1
TGTGCCAGCAGTGAAAAGTACGGACAGGGAAAACTGTTTTTT
CASSEKYGQGKLFF
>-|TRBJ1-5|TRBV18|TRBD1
TGTGCCAGCTCACCCTTTACAGGGGGCGACGATCAGCCCCAGCATTTT
CASSPFTGGDDQPQHF
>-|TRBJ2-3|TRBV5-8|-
TGTGCCAGCAGTACCGTTATAGCCCAACTGCTCACAGATACGCAGTATTTT
CASSTVIAQLLTDTQYF
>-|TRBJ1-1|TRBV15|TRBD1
TGTGCCACCAGCGTCGACAGGGGCCGCACTGAAGCTTTCTTT
CATSVDRGRTEAFF
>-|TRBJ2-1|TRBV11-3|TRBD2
TGTGCCAGCAGCTTATGGGGCGGAGGGGAGGGTGAGCAGTTCTTC
CASSLWGGGEGEQFF
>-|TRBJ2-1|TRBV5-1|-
TGCGCCAGCAGCTTGGTTGGACTGGACAATGAGCAGTTCTTC
CASSLVGLDNEQFF
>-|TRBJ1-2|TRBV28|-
TGTGCCAGCAGTGCCGATGCGCCGGGTGGCTACACCTTC
CASSADAPGGYTF
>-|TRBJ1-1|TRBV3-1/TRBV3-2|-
TGTGCCAGCAGCCAGTTTCTCTCGGACACTGAAGCTTTCTTT
CASSQFLSDTEAFF
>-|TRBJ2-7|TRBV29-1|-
TGCAGCGGCAGGGGGGTCGGCTACGAGCAGTACTTC
CSGRGVGYEQYF
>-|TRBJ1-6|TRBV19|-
TGTGCCAGTAAATCCGAGACAGCGAGCAATTCACCCCTCCACTTT
CASKSETASNSPLHF
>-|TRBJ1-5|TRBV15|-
TGTGCCACCAGCAGAGAACCAGGGGCCAATCAGCCCCAGCATTTT
CATSREPGANQPQHF
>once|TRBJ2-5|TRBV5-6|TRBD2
TGTGCCAGCAGCTTAGCGGGGGGCAAAGAGACCCAGTACTTC
CASSLAGGKETQYF
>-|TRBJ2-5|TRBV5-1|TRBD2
TGCGCCAGCAGCTTTTACTCCGGGACTAGCGGGACGGGGGCCCAGTACTTC
CASSFYSGTSGTGAQYF
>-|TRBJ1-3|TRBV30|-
TGTGCCTGCTCGACCCCGGGACTAAGCTCTGGAAACACCATATATTTT
CACSTPGLSSGNTIYF
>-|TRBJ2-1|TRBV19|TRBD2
TGTGCCAGTACTCAAAGGACTAGCGGGAGAATCGGGCAGTTCTTC
CASTQRTSGRIGQFF
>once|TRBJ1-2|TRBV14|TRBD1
TGTGCCAGCAGCCAACTAACAGGGGGCTTGGATGGCTACACCTTC
CASSQLTGGLDGYTF
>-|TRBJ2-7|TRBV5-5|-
TGTGCCAGCAGCCCTTTGGAGGGGGGGTACTCCTACGAGCAGTACTTC
CASSPLEGGYSYEQYF
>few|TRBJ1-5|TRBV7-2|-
TGTGCCAGCAGCTTATATCCAGGGCAGCCCCAGCATTTT
CASSLYPGQPQHF
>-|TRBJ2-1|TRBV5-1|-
TGCGCCAGCAGCTTGACTAGCCCAAATGAGCAGTTCTTC
CASSLTSPNEQFF
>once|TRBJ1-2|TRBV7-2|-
TGTGCCAGCAGCCCTCTGGGGGGGGAAAATGATCGCTACACCTTC
CASSPLGGENDRYTF
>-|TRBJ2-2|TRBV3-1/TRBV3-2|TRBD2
TGTGCCAGCAGCCGTGGGACTAGCGGGAGTGGTAGCGGGGAGCTGTTTTTT
CASSRGTSGSGSGELFF
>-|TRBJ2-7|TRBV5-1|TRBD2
TGCGCCAGCAGCCCCCCGGGACTAGCGAACTACGAGCAGTACTTC
CASSPPGLANYEQYF
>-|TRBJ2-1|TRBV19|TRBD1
TGTGCCAGTATTGGGCCCGGGACAGGGGTAAACAATGAGCAGTTCTTC
CASIGPGTGVNNEQFF
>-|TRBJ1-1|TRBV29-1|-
TGCAGCGTTGAAGAGTTTGGCGGAATGAACACTGAAGCTTTCTTT
CSVEEFGGMNTEAFF
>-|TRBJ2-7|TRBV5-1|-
TGCGCCAGCAGCTTGTCCGGGACAATATCCTACGAGCAGTACTTC
CASSLSGTISYEQYF
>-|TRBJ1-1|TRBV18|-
TGTGCCGCTACTACAGGGAACACTGAAGCTTTCTTT
CAATTGNTEAFF
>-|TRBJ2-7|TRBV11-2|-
TGTGCCAGCAGCTTAGGTGTCAGATCCCACGAGCAGTACTTC
CASSLGVRSHEQYF
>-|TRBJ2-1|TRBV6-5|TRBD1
TGTGCCAGCAGATTGACAGGGGGCTCCTACAATGAGCAGTTCTTC
CASRLTGGSYNEQFF
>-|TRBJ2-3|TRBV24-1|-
TGTGCCACCAGTGACTCACGACAGGCGGTCTACACAGATACGCAGTATTTT
CATSDSRQAVYTDTQYF
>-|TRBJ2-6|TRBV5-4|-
TGTGCCAGCACCCCAAGCAGGGTGGCCTCGAGCTCTGGGGCCAACGTCCTGACTTTC
CASTPSRVASSSGANVLTF
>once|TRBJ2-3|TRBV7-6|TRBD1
TGTGCCAGCAGCTACACACCGGGACAGGGGGCCACAGATACGCAGTATTTT
CASSYTPGQGATDTQYF
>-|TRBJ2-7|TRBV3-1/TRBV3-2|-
TGTGCCAGCAGCCAAGGAGCCGAGCAGTACTTC
CASSQGAEQYF
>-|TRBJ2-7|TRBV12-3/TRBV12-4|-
TGTGCCAGCAGCAGACGACAGATCTACGAGCAGTACTTC
CASSRRQIYEQYF
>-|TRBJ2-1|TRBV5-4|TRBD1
TGTGCCAGCAGCAAACCCGGGACAGACAATGAGCAGTTCTTC
CASSKPGTDNEQFF
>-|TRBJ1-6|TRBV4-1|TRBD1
TGCGCCAGCAGCCAAGAGCAGGGACAGGGGCAATCACCCCTCCACTTT
CASSQEQGQGQSPLHF
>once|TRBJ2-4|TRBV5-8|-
TGTGCCAGCAGCCCCCTCCACATTCAGTACTTC
CASSPLHIQYF
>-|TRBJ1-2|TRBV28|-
TGTGCCAGCAGGGGATCTGGAGCGATTGGGGGGGACTATGGCTACACCTTC
CASRGSGAIGGDYGYTF
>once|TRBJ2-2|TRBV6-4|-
TGTGCCAGCAGAAGGGGGACCGGGGAGCTGTTTTTT
CASRRGTGELFF
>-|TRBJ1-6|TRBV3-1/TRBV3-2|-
TGTGCCAGCAGCCCCGGGGGGAATTCACCCCTCCACTTT
CASSPGGNSPLHF